Presented here are 24 T cell receptor beta chains from one specimen sequenced in a study of OX40 agonist ivuxolimab in advanced cancers. The repertoire was sequenced with immunoSEQ multiplex PCR; TCRdb's copy has only in-frame clones and lacks some. This sample has 65,000 to 75,000 clones; approximately 89% occur once, and the top ten carry approximately 0.5%. Sequenced here: CD4+ or CD8+ T cells sorted from blood, sampled in a trial of the OX40 agonist ivuxolimab. These receptors originate from an adult with an advanced solid tumor such as melanoma, head and neck, liver or kidney cancer.

The chain combines TRBV11-1 with TRBJ2-3; D is uncertain. V gave up 4 bases and J gave up 5 bases, with 10 bases separating them. The germline gives CDR1 SGHAT, CDR2 FQDESV (reference sequence). The CDR3 sequence is 13 residues long. The CDR3 DNA reads TGTGCCAGCAGCTCTCATATCCAAGATACGCAGTATTTT. This codes for CASSSHIQDTQYF.

The gene calls are TRBV27 and TRBJ2-3, with D hard to call. Trimming removed 7 bases from V and 2 bases from J, with 16 bases in between. CDR1 and CDR2 from the germline V gene are MNHEY and SMNVEV (reference sequence). This CDR3 contains 15 residues. CDR3 DNA sequence: TGTGCCAGCAACCCGATATGGGAAGTCACAGATACGCAGTATTTT. Its protein is CASNPIWEVTDTQYF.

This sequence joins TRBV19 and TRBJ2-7; TRBD1 matches at 9 bases. The ends lost 6 bases at V and 3 bases at J; junction bases unmatched: 6. Germline values: CDR1 LNHDA, CDR2 SQIVND (reference sequence). CDR3 size: 14 residues. The CDR3 DNA reads as TGTGCCAGTAGACTCGGGACAGGGAACTACGAGCAGTACTTC. Translated: CASRLGTGNYEQYF.

The V call is TRBV14, the J call TRBJ1-2; 10 bases are a match to TRBD1. This CDR3 has 16 amino acids. The germline CDR1 and CDR2 sequences are SGHDN and FVKESK. V lost 1 base, J lost 4 bases, and 6 bases stayed unmatched. CDR3 nucleotides: TGTGCCAGCAGCCAAGGAGCCCGGGACAGGGGCTATGGCTACACCTTC. It is translated as CASSQGARDRGYGYTF.

The V gene is TRBV18, the J gene TRBJ2-1, with a weak D call TRBD1 (6 bases). CDR1 and CDR2 from the germline V gene are KGHSH and LQKENI. The V and J ends lost 0 bases and 7 bases respectively, with 10 bases between them. The CDR3 length is 14 residues. The CDR3 DNA reads as TGTGCCAGCTCACCACCGAAGGGGGAAAATGAGCAGTTCTTC. This codes for CASSPPKGENEQFF. The whole variable domain, filled in from reference TRBV18 and TRBJ2-1, reads NAGVMQNPRHLVRRRGQEARLRCSPMKGHSHVYWYRQLPEEGLKFMVYLQKENIIDESGMPKERFSAEFPKEGPSILRIQQVVRGDSAAYFCASSPPKGENEQFFGPGTRLTVL.

The chain couples TRBV4-1 to TRBJ2-7, with 13 bases matching TRBD2. This CDR3 contains 15 residues. Germline V gene lookup returns CDR1 MGHRA and CDR2 YSYEKL. V dropped 4 bases and J dropped 3; count of bases not matched to a gene: 3. This chain's CDR3 is CASSRGTSGDYEQYF. In DNA, the CDR3 is TGCGCCAGCAGCCGCGGGACTAGCGGGGACTACGAGCAGTACTTC.

CDR3 nucleotides: TGTGCCAGCAGCTTAGCGACAGGGGGCGGAGAGACCCAGTACTTC. Amino acid sequence: CASSLATGGGETQYF. This chain joins TRBV7-8 and TRBJ2-5; 10 bases map to TRBD1. From germline, CDR1 is SGHVS and CDR2 FQNEAQ. V dropped 0 bases and J dropped 4; count of bases not matched to a gene: 2. There are 15 residues in the CDR3.

This clone was observed a few times. CDR3 region: CSAPAPKGLSTEAFF. For the CDR3, the DNA is TGCAGCGCACCCGCACCCAAGGGGCTCTCCACTGAAGCTTTCTTT. This sequence joins TRBV29-1 and TRBJ1-1, with a weak D call TRBD1 (5 bases). Between the trimmed V and J ends, which lost 7 bases and 4 bases, there was a span of 22 bases. The germline V gene has CDR1 SQVTM and CDR2 ANQGSEA. The CDR3 runs 15 residues.

CDR3 residues: CASSLGELEDILPQHF. As DNA, the CDR3 is TGTGCCAGCAGCTTAGGCGAATTAGAGGACATACTGCCCCAGCATTTT. The rearrangement joins TRBV5-8 to TRBJ1-5; D is possibly TRBD1 (5 bases). The CDR3 covers 16 residues. Germline loops: CDR1 SGHTS, CDR2 YDEGEE. V was shortened by 2 bases and J by 9 bases, with 21 bases between the two germline ends. The complete variable domain, with remaining parts taken from reference TRBV5-8 and TRBJ1-5, reads EAGVTQSPTHLIKTRGQQATLRCSPISGHTSVYWYQQALGLGLQFLLWYDEGEERNRGNFPPRFSGRQFPNYSSELNVNALELEDSALYLCASSLGELEDILPQHFGDGTRLSIL.

V usage is TRBV19 and J usage is TRBJ1-5, with TRBD1 identical over 8 bases. This CDR3 has 13 amino acids. The germline V gene encodes CDR1 LNHDA and CDR2 SQIVND (reference sequence). J lost 4 bases, V lost 10 bases, and 6 bases had no gene match. The CDR3 spells CATGTGANQPQHF. CDR3 nucleotide sequence: TGTGCCACCGGGACAGGCGCTAATCAGCCCCAGCATTTT.

The chain couples TRBV6-1 to TRBJ1-1; D call uncertain. CDR1 is MNHNS and CDR2 is SASEGT in the germline V gene. The CDR3 consists of 14 residues. V gave up 6 bases and J gave up 1 base, with 12 bases separating them. CDR3 amino acids: CASSPLSRNTEAFF. CDR3 bases: TGTGCCAGCAGCCCCTTGTCAAGGAACACTGAAGCTTTCTTT.

The chain carries TRBV6-1 and TRBJ2-1; D is undetermined. CDR1 and CDR2 from the germline V gene are MNHNS and SASEGT. The CDR3 consists of 14 residues. The V end was cut by 1 base, the J end by 9 bases, with 13 bases between. The CDR3 region has the DNA TGTGCCAGCAGTGAAGGTGTCGCATTGGGTGAGCAGTTCTTC. Translated, it gives CASSEGVALGEQFF.

This clone occurred once. The genes are TRBV10-2 and TRBJ1-1; a possible D gene is TRBD1 (5 bases). The ends were cut back, 4 bases at V and 3 bases at J, with 12 bases in the middle. CDR1 WSHSY and CDR2 SAAADI come from the germline V gene. This CDR3 is 14 amino acids long. The CDR3 nucleotides are TGCGCCAGCAGTGTGGAGGGGCCTGACACTGAAGCTTTCTTT. This gives the protein CASSVEGPDTEAFF.

V usage is TRBV11-2 and J usage is TRBJ2-4; a possible D gene is TRBD1 (6 bases). The V and J ends lost 1 base and 8 bases respectively, with 9 bases between them. CDR3 length: 13 residues. Per the germline V gene, CDR1 is SGHAT and CDR2 is FQNNGV. CDR3: CASSLAGADIQYF. Here the CDR3 DNA reads TGTGCCAGCAGCTTAGCAGGGGCGGACATTCAGTACTTC.

CDR3 amino acids: CASSFMAGGVYNEQFF. CDR3 DNA: TGTGCCAGCAGCTTTATGGCGGGGGGGGTGTACAATGAGCAGTTCTTC. This sequence joins TRBV12-1 and TRBJ2-1; no DNA check was done on the table's D call, TRBD2. TRBV12-1 is recorded as a pseudogene. The CDR3 contains 16 residues.

The rearrangement joins TRBV7-2 to TRBJ1-6; weak D call: TRBD1 (6 bases). Looked up from germline, CDR1 is SGHTA and CDR2 is FQGNSA. CDR3 length equals 15 residues. The ends were cut back, 5 bases at V and 8 bases at J, with 16 bases in the middle. The CDR3 sequence: CASSTWQGKDSPLHF. The CDR3 DNA sequence: TGTGCCAGCAGCACGTGGCAGGGGAAGGATTCACCCCTCCACTTT.

The chain employs TRBV5-8 and TRBJ2-5, with D uncertain. Germline V lookup: CDR1 SGHTS, CDR2 YDEGEE. V shed 2 bases and J shed 2 bases, with 7 bases lying between them. The CDR3 totals 13 residues. In DNA, the CDR3 is TGTGCCAGCAGCTTTTCCTATCAAGAGACCCAGTACTTC. Translation gives CASSFSYQETQYF.

This chain links TRBV6-5 with TRBJ1-5, with D uncertain. V was trimmed by 2 bases and J by 5 bases, leaving 10 bases between them. This CDR3 has 14 residues. CDR1 is MNHEY, CDR2 SVGAGI, per germline. DNA of the CDR3: TGTGCCAGCAGTTACGAGTATGCGGATCAGCCCCAGCATTTT. It yields the protein CASSYEYADQPQHF.

The chain uses TRBV27 and TRBJ2-1; 8 bases agree with TRBD2. The CDR3 is 15 amino acids. Germline V gene sequence: CDR1 MNHEY, CDR2 SMNVEV (reference sequence). The J segment lost 6 bases and the V segment lost 2 bases, leaving 6 bases of the junction unmatched. The CDR3 loop reads CASSLGGTSSNEQFF. The CDR3 nucleotides are TGTGCCAGCAGTTTAGGGGGGACTAGTTCCAATGAGCAGTTCTTC.

The chain joins TRBV11-3 to TRBJ2-1, with 7 bases that match TRBD2. The J segment lost 1 base and the V segment lost 5 bases, leaving 8 bases of the junction unmatched. The germline gives CDR1 SGHNT, CDR2 YENEEA. This CDR3 spans 16 amino acids. The CDR3, as DNA: TGTGCCAGCAGCCCGCAGGGAGGGACTTCCTACAATGAGCAGTTCTTC. This sequence encodes CASSPQGGTSYNEQFF.

This clone was detected once. The chain has TRBV4-2 and TRBJ1-1; no clear D gene. This CDR3 region has 17 residues. The V gene lost 0 bases and the J gene lost 1 base, with 15 bases spanning the gap. Germline CDR1 and CDR2: LGHNA and YNFKEQ. CDR3 DNA sequence: TGTGCCAGCAGCCAAGATAGGAATGGGGTCGCGAACACTGAAGCTTTCTTT. The encoded protein is CASSQDRNGVANTEAFF.

The V call is TRBV5-1, the J call TRBJ2-5; D might be TRBD1 or TRBD2, each matching 5 bases. The J call is doubtful: the DNA matches TRBJ2-7 better. The CDR3 extends over 15 amino acids. Germline V gene sequence: CDR1 SGHRS, CDR2 YFSETQ. The CDR3 region is CASRSGSLRVHEQYF. DNA of the CDR3: TGCGCCAGCAGGTCAGGGAGCCTCCGCGTACACGAGCAGTACTTC.

The rearrangement links TRBV7-9 to TRBJ2-5; D is unclear. V lost 3 bases and J 1 base, leaving 6 bases between the germline ends. CDR3 length: 13 residues. Germline loops: CDR1 SEHNR, CDR2 FQNEAQ (reference sequence). In DNA, the CDR3 is TGTGCCAGCAGCTTTCGCCCCCAAGAGACCCAGTACTTC. This translates into CASSFRPQETQYF.

The J gene is TRBJ1-2, the V gene TRBV5-6, with a tentative D call TRBD1 (5 bases). Germline V gives CDR1 SGHDT, CDR2 YYEEEE. V was cut by 6 bases and J by 5 bases, with 14 bases left in between. This CDR3 is 13 amino acids long. CDR3 protein: CASNSGGLYGYTF. The DNA for the CDR3 is TGTGCCAGCAACTCTGGGGGACTTTATGGCTACACCTTC.